A selection of T cell receptor beta chains follows, all from one sample in a study of control samples from healthy donors and cancer patients. Sequencing was performed with immunoSEQ multiplex PCR; in TCRdb, only in-frame clones are kept and a portion is missing. The table records 150,000 to 200,000 clones, around 94% of them present only once. Material for sequencing was blood. These receptors all stem from a man aged 30 to 45 in good health. Each CDR3 is given with its conserved first and last residue. A D gene is named only where the DNA matches it firmly. Not all rows give a size; the values are once, few, many and, for expanded clones, a class.

v_call,j_call,clone_size,d_call,cdr3_aa,cdr3_nt
TRBV20-1,TRBJ1-5,-,-,CSASGQMSQPQHF,TGCAGTGCTAGTGGCCAGATGAGTCAGCCCCAGCATTTT
TRBV6-1,TRBJ1-5,-,-,CASSELSRGFQPQHF,TGTGCCAGCAGTGAATTATCGAGGGGCTTTCAGCCCCAGCATTTT
TRBV5-1,TRBJ2-6,-,TRBD1,CASSRDRGSGANVLTF,TGCGCCAGCAGCCGGGACAGGGGCTCTGGGGCCAACGTCCTGACTTTC
TRBV27,TRBJ1-2,once,-,CASSLQGNYGYTF,TGTGCCAGCAGTTTACAGGGGAACTATGGCTACACCTTC
TRBV27,TRBJ1-6,-,TRBD1,CASSLSGQQNSPLHF,TGTGCCAGCAGTTTATCGGGACAGCAAAATTCACCCCTCCACTTT
TRBV2,TRBJ1-4,once,TRBD1,CASRKGTAEKLFF,TGTGCCAGCAGGAAGGGGACAGCAGAAAAACTGTTTTTT
TRBV29-1,TRBJ2-1,-,-,CSALEGDQFF,TGCAGCGCCCTTGAGGGCGATCAGTTCTTC
TRBV4-3,TRBJ2-7,-,-,CASSQDERWGEQYF,TGCGCCAGCAGCCAAGACGAGAGATGGGGCGAGCAGTACTTC
TRBV29-1,TRBJ1-1,-,-,CSVATGSMNTEAFF,TGCAGCGTTGCAACAGGGAGCATGAACACTGAAGCTTTCTTT
TRBV2,TRBJ2-5,-,-,CASSEAGLQQETQYF,TGTGCCAGCAGTGAAGCGGGACTGCAACAAGAGACCCAGTACTTC
TRBV5-1,TRBJ2-7,once,TRBD2,CASSNWTSGTYEQYF,TGCGCCAGCAGCAACTGGACTAGCGGAACCTACGAGCAGTACTTC
TRBV24-1,TRBJ2-4,once,-,CATSSGGGKNIQYF,TGTGCCACCAGTTCCGGGGGAGGCAAAAACATTCAGTACTTC
TRBV7-9,TRBJ2-7,-,-,CASSFSSGQSEQYF,TGTGCCAGCAGCTTCTCCTCCGGGCAGTCCGAGCAGTACTTC
TRBV7-9,TRBJ2-5,-,-,CASSRVGVETQYF,TGTGCCAGCAGCCGGGTGGGGGTGGAGACCCAGTACTTC
TRBV18,TRBJ2-7,-,TRBD1,CASSAAGQGSYEQYF,TGTGCCAGCTCAGCCGCGGGACAGGGGTCCTACGAGCAGTACTTC
TRBV5-1,TRBJ1-3,few,TRBD1,CASSGGQATGNTIYF,TGCGCCAGCAGCGGGGGACAGGCAACTGGAAACACCATATATTTT
TRBV30,TRBJ1-5,once,-,CAWSVARNQPQHF,TGTGCCTGGAGTGTAGCCAGAAATCAGCCCCAGCATTTT
TRBV19,TRBJ1-1,-,TRBD1,CASRYRDRRPNTEAFF,TGTGCCAGTAGATATCGGGACAGGAGGCCGAACACTGAAGCTTTCTTT
TRBV11-1,TRBJ2-3,-,-,CASSGLGDTDTQYF,TGTGCCAGCAGCGGGTTGGGGGACACAGATACGCAGTATTTT
TRBV4-1,TRBJ1-2,once,-,CASSQGEGDYGYTF,TGCGCCAGCAGTCAAGGGGAGGGTGACTATGGCTACACCTTC
TRBV6-1,TRBJ2-1,-,-,CASSDHDGYNEQFF,TGTGCCAGCAGTGACCACGACGGCTACAATGAGCAGTTCTTC
TRBV30,TRBJ1-4,once,-,CAWSPTNEKLFF,TGTGCCTGGAGTCCAACTAATGAAAAACTGTTTTTT
TRBV7-6,TRBJ2-1,-,-,CASSAGGRSYNEQFF,TGTGCCAGCAGCGCCGGGGGGCGCTCCTACAATGAGCAGTTCTTC
TRBV3-1/TRBV3-2,TRBJ1-4,-,-,CASSQDLGFADFWSNEKLFF,TGTGCCAGCAGCCAAGATCTGGGTTTCGCGGATTTTTGGTCGAATGAAAAACTGTTTTTT
TRBV7-2,TRBJ2-3,-,TRBD2,CASSNPSLAGALTDTQYF,TGTGCCAGCAGCAACCCCTCTTTAGCGGGGGCCCTCACAGATACGCAGTATTTT
TRBV18,TRBJ1-2,-,TRBD1,CASSSPRTGAGTGFNYGYTF,TGTGCCAGCTCAAGCCCCCGTACCGGAGCGGGGACAGGGTTTAACTATGGCTACACCTTC
TRBV6-1,TRBJ1-3,-,-,CASSEGGQRSGNTIYF,TGTGCCAGCAGTGAAGGGGGACAACGCTCTGGAAACACCATATATTTT
TRBV15,TRBJ2-7,-,-,CATSRESLGFPYEQYF,TGTGCCACCAGCAGAGAGTCCTTGGGGTTCCCCTACGAGCAGTACTTC
TRBV28,TRBJ1-3,-,TRBD1,CASSSGGAGNTIYF,TGTGCCAGCAGTTCAGGGGGGGCTGGAAACACCATATATTTT
TRBV5-1,TRBJ2-1,-,-,CASSSSDYNEQFF,TGCGCCAGCAGCTCGTCAGATTACAATGAGCAGTTCTTC
TRBV30,TRBJ2-5,-,-,CAWRWDTQETQYF,TGTGCCTGGAGGTGGGACACCCAAGAGACCCAGTACTTC
TRBV5-5,TRBJ2-7,-,TRBD2,CASSSTSGSSYEQYF,TGTGCCAGCAGCTCGACTAGCGGGAGCTCCTACGAGCAGTACTTC
TRBV4-1,TRBJ1-2,-,-,CASSATGNGYGYTF,TGCGCCAGCAGCGCCACGGGGAACGGCTATGGCTACACCTTC
TRBV10-3,TRBJ1-1,-,TRBD1,CAISDPDRVATEAFF,TGTGCCATCAGTGACCCGGACAGGGTGGCCACTGAAGCTTTCTTT
TRBV19,TRBJ1-5,-,TRBD1,CANTGAPPNSNQPQHF,TGTGCCAACACAGGGGCCCCCCCAAATAGCAATCAGCCCCAGCATTTT
TRBV5-1,TRBJ2-1,-,TRBD1,CASSVTWDSYNEQFF,TGCGCCAGCAGCGTAACCTGGGACAGCTACAATGAGCAGTTCTTC
TRBV2,TRBJ1-2,once,-,CASSEDINYGYTF,TGTGCCAGCAGCGAAGACATTAACTATGGCTACACCTTC
TRBV18,TRBJ1-2,-,-,CASSPRLGDGYTF,TGTGCCAGCTCACCACGATTGGGAGATGGCTACACCTTC
TRBV3-1/TRBV3-2,TRBJ1-2,-,TRBD1,CASSQTGGLGYGYTF,TGTGCCAGCAGCCAGACAGGGGGCTTGGGCTATGGCTACACCTTC
TRBV4-3,TRBJ2-1,-,-,CASSQDPQGNNEQFF,TGCGCCAGCAGCCAAGACCCCCAGGGGAACAATGAGCAGTTCTTC
TRBV27,TRBJ2-3,-,TRBD2,CASRTLRGEDTQYF,TGTGCCAGCAGGACACTTCGGGGGGAGGATACGCAGTATTTT
TRBV30,TRBJ2-4,-,-,CAWSVRGTGNIQYF,TGTGCCTGGAGTGTTCGGGGGACCGGAAACATTCAGTACTTC
TRBV5-1,TRBJ2-7,few,-,CASSLGSGPSYEQYF,TGCGCCAGCAGCTTGGGTTCAGGACCCTCCTACGAGCAGTACTTC
TRBV6-6,TRBJ2-7,-,-,CASRGISYEQYF,TGTGCCAGCAGGGGGATTTCCTACGAGCAGTACTTC
TRBV29-1,TRBJ2-7,-,-,CSVRGLGNEQYF,TGCAGCGTGCGTGGACTCGGCAACGAGCAGTACTTC
TRBV5-4,TRBJ2-2,-,-,CASSLGSRGPSNTGELFF,TGTGCCAGCAGCTTGGGGTCGCGGGGGCCTTCGAACACCGGGGAGCTGTTTTTT
TRBV18,TRBJ2-5,-,TRBD1,CASSRPTGGNGTQYF,TGTGCCAGCTCACGACCAACAGGGGGTAACGGGACCCAGTACTTC
TRBV13,TRBJ1-6,many,-,CASREKGGGRSPLHF,TGTGCCAGCAGAGAAAAGGGGGGAGGGAGGTCACCCCTCCACTTT
TRBV30,TRBJ2-7,-,-,CAWSFQRVTSYEQYF,TGTGCCTGGAGTTTCCAGAGGGTTACGTCCTACGAGCAGTACTTC
TRBV10-3,TRBJ2-7,-,TRBD1,CAISDETGVYEQYF,TGTGCCATCAGTGATGAGACAGGGGTCTACGAGCAGTACTTC
TRBV5-1,TRBJ2-5,-,-,CASSSQETQYF,TGCGCCAGCAGCTCGCAAGAGACCCAGTACTTC
TRBV12-3/TRBV12-4,TRBJ2-5,-,-,CASSFGTQETQYF,TGTGCCAGCAGCTTCGGAACCCAAGAGACCCAGTACTTC
TRBV29-1,TRBJ1-5,-,-,CSARTDSNQPQHF,TGCAGCGCCCGGACGGATAGCAATCAGCCCCAGCATTTT
TRBV7-9,TRBJ2-7,-,-,CASSLVAGDEQYF,TGTGCCAGCAGCTTAGTAGCAGGGGATGAGCAGTACTTC
TRBV5-4,TRBJ2-1,-,TRBD2,CASSWTSRNNEQFF,TGTGCCAGCAGCTGGACTAGCAGAAACAATGAGCAGTTCTTC
TRBV2,TRBJ2-1,-,TRBD2,CATGTSGTNEQFF,TGTGCCACCGGGACTAGCGGGACGAATGAGCAGTTCTTC
TRBV7-2,TRBJ2-3,-,TRBD1,CASSLGQGRTDTQYF,TGTGCCAGCAGCCTCGGACAGGGGCGCACAGATACGCAGTATTTT
TRBV2,TRBJ2-2,once,TRBD2,CASSPTALAGRGELFF,TGTGCCAGCAGCCCGACGGCACTAGCGGGTCGCGGGGAGCTGTTTTTT
TRBV19,TRBJ2-1,once,-,CASSIARVSSYNEQFF,TGTGCCAGTAGTATAGCTCGGGTTAGCTCCTACAATGAGCAGTTCTTC